The clone carrying this T cell receptor (beta chain) has a handful of counts. Its specificity is unknown. Gene names follow the mouse nomenclature. Read data end 4 residues before the CDR3 end; the end is taken from the germline J gene. This entry comes from a study of CD8+ T cells in alopecia areata. Across the whole study: C3H/HeJ donors aged roughly 6-13 months with spontaneous alopecia supplied skin grafted onto roughly 7-11-week-old female C3H/HeJ mice. Points from the study as a whole: Researchers report lesional scalp, most notably alopecia totalis/universalis, outstripped normal scalp in clonality. Sequenced scalp T cells also include alphabeta T cells resident in normal skin.

Sequencing relied on a cDNA template that was reverse transcribed from extracted RNA. Profiled with immunoSEQ multiplex PCR; TCRdb holds only in-frame clones, not every one. The specimen gives over 100,000 clones without singletons; the ten biggest hold around 20%. Germline CDR1 reads NNHDY; CDR2 reads SYVADS. This CDR3 comprises 14 residues. Trimming pared 0 bases from V and 3 bases from J, leaving 9 bases between. The sequenced material came from lesional skin. The origin of this receptor is a C3H/HeJ mouse with alopecia areata. Mouse strain MHC haplotype: H2-k. The rearrangement links TRBV13-3 to TRBJ1-1; D possibly corresponds to TRBD1 (5 bases). The CDR3 DNA, read in part, is TGTGCCAGCAGTGATGCTCAGGGTTACACA. It codes for CASSDAQGYT. The CDR3 in its entirety is CASSDAQGYTEVFF.